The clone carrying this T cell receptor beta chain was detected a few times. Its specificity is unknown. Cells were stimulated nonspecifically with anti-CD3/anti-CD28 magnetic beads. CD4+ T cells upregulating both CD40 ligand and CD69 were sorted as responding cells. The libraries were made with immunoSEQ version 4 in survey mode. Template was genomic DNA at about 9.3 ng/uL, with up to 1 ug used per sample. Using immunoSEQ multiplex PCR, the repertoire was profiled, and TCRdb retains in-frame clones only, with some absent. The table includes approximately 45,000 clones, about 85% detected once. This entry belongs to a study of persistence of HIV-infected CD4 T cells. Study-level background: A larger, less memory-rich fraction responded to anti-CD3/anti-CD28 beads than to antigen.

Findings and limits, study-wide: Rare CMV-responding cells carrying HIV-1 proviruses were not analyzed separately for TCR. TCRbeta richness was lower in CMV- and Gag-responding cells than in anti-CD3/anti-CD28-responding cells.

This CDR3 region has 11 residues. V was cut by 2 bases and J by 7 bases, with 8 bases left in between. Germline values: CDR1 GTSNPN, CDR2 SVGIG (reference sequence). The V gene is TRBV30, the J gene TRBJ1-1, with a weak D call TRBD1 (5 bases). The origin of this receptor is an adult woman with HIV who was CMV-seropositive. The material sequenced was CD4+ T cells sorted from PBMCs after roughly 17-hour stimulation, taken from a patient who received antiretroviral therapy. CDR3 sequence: CAWSWRGEAFF. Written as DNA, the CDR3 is TGTGCCTGGAGTTGGAGGGGTGAAGCTTTCTTT.